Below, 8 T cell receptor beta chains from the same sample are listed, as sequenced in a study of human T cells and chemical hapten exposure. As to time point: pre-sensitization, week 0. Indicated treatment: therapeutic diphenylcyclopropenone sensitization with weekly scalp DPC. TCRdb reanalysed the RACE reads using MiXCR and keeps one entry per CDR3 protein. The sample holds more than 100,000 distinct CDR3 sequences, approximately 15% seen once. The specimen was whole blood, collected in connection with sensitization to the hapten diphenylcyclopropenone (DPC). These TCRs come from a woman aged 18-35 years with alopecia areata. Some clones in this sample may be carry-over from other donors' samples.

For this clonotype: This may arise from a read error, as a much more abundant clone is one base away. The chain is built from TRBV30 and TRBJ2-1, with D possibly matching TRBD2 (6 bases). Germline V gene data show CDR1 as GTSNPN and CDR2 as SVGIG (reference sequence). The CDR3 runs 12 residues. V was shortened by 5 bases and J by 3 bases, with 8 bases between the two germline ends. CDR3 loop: CAWGLNYNEQFF. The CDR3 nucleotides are TGTGCCTGGGGACTAAACTACAATGAGCAGTTCTTC.

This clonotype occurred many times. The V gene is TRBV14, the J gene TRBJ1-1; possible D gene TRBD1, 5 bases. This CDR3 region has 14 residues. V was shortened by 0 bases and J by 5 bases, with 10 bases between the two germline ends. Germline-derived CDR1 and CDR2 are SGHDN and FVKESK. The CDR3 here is CASSQDGGGTEAFF. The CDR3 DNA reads TGTGCCAGCAGCCAAGATGGGGGAGGGACTGAAGCTTTCTTT.

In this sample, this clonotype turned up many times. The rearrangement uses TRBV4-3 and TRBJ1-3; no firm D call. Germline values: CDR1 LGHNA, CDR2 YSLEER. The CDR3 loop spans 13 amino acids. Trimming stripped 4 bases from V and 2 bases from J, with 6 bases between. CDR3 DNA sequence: TGCGCCAGCAGCCCCCAACCTGGAAACACCATATATTTT. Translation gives CASSPQPGNTIYF.

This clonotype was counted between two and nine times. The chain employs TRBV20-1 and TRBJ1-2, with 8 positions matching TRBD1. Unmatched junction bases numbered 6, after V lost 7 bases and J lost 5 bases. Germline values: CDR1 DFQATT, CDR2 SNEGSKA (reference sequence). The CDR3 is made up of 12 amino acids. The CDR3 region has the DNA TGCAGTGGGGGACAGGACGGATATGGCTACACCTTC. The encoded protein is CSGGQDGYGYTF.

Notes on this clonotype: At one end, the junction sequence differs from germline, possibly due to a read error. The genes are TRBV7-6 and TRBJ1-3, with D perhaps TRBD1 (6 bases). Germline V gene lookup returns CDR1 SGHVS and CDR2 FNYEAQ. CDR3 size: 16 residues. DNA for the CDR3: TGTACCAGCAGCTTAGAGTTGGGACACTCTGGAAACACCATATATTTT. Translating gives CTSSLELGHSGNTIYF. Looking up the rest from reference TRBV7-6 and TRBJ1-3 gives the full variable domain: GAGVSQSPRYKVTKRGQDVALRCDPISGHVSLYWYRQALGQGPEFLTYFNYEAQQDKSGLPNDRFSAERPEGSISTLTIQRTEQRDSAMYRCTSSLELGHSGNTIYFGEGSWLTVV.

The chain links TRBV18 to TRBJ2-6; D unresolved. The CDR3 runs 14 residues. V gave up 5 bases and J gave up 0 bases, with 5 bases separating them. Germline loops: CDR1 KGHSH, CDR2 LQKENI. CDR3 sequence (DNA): TGTGCCAGCTCAGAGTTCTCTGGGGCCAACGTCCTGACTTTC. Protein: CASSEFSGANVLTF.

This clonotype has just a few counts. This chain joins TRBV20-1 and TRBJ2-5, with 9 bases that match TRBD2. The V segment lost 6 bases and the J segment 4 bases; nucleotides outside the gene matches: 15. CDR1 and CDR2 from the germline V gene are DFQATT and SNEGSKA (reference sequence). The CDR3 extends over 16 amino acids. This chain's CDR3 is CSASHPGLAIGETQYF. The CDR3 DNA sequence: TGCAGTGCCAGCCACCCGGGACTAGCAATTGGAGAGACCCAGTACTTC.

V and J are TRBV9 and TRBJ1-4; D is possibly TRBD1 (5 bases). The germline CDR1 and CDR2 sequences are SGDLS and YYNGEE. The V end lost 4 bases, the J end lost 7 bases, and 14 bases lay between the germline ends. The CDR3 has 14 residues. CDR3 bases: TGTGCCAGCAGCCCCCGAAGGGGCAGTGAAAAACTGTTTTTT. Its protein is CASSPRRGSEKLFF. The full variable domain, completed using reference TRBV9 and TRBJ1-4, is DSGVTQTPKHLITATGQRVTLRCSPRSGDLSVYWYQQSLDQGLQFLIQYYNGEERAKGNILERFSAQQFPDLHSELNLSSLELGDSALYFCASSPRRGSEKLFFGSGTQLSVL.